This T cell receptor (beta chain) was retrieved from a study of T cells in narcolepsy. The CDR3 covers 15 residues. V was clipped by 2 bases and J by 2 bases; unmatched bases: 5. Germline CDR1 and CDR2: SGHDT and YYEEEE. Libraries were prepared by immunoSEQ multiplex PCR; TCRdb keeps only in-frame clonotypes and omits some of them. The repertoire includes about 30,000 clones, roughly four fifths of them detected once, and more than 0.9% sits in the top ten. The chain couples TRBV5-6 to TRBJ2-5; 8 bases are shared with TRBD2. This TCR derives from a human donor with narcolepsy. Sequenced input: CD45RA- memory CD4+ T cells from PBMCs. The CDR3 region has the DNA TGTGCCAGCAGCTTCGGCCTAGCGGGTCAAGAGACCCAGTACTTC. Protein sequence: CASSFGLAGQETQYF. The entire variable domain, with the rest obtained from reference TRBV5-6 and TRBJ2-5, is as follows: DAGVTQSPTHLIKTRGQQVTLRCSPKSGHDTVSWYQQALGQGPQFIFQYYEEEERQRGNFPDRFSGHQFPNYSSELNVNALLLGDSALYLCASSFGLAGQETQYFGPGTRLLVL.